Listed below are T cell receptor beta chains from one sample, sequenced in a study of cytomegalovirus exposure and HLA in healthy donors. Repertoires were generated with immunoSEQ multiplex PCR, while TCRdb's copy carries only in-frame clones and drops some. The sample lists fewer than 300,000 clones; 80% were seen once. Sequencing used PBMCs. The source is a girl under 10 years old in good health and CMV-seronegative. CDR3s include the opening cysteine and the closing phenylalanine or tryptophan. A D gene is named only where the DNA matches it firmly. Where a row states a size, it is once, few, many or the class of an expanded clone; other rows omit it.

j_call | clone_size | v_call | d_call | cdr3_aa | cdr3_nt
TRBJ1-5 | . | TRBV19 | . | CASIGFGQGPLGPQHF | TGTGCCAGTATCGGATTTGGGCAGGGGCCTTTGGGGCCCCAGCATTTT
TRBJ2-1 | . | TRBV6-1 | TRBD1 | CASRGDSGAYNEQFF | TGTGCCAGCAGGGGGGACAGTGGAGCCTACAATGAGCAGTTCTTC
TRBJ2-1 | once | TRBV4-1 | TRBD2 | CASSQEGLARNEQFF | TGCGCCAGCAGCCAAGAGGGACTAGCTAGGAATGAGCAGTTCTTC
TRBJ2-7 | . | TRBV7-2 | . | CASSPRDEQYF | TGTGCCAGCAGCCCCCGGGACGAGCAGTACTTC
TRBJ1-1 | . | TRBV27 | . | CASSLFAGALTEAFF | TGTGCCAGCAGTTTATTTGCAGGTGCCCTCACTGAAGCTTTCTTT
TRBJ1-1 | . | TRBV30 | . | CAWARRETEAFF | TGTGCCTGGGCACGGAGGGAGACTGAAGCTTTCTTT
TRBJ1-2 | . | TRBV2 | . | CASSEERNSPVYGYTF | TGTGCCAGCAGTGAAGAGCGGAACAGCCCCGTCTATGGCTACACCTTC
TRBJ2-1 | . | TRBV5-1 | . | CASSLVLGEEFF | TGCGCCAGCAGCTTGGTGTTGGGAGAGGAGTTCTTC
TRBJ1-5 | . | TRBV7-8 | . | CASSLAFHRANQPQHF | TGTGCCAGCAGCTTAGCGTTTCACAGGGCTAATCAGCCCCAGCATTTT
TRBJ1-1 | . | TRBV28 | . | CASSLSGVGTEAFF | TGTGCCAGCAGTTTGTCAGGGGTAGGCACCGAAGCTTTCTTT
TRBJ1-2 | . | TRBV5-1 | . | CASSLPSNYGYTF | TGCGCCAGCAGCTTGCCGAGTAACTATGGCTACACCTTC